A single sample is the source of the 13 T cell receptor beta chains below, sequenced in a study of cytomegalovirus exposure and HLA in healthy donors. The PCR employed 60 Vbeta primers together with 13 Jbeta primers. Here immunoSEQ multiplex PCR was the method, and the copy in TCRdb shows in-frame clones only, minus some. The top ten hold approximately 2.3% of the sample, which has about 170,000 clones, around 80% seen once. Sequences were obtained from PBMCs. These receptors were obtained from a male donor in good health and CMV-seronegative.

V usage is TRBV10-3 and J usage is TRBJ2-7, with 9 bases fitting TRBD1. Germline CDR1 is ENHRY and CDR2 is SYGVKD. With V trimmed by 4 bases and J by 7 bases, 8 bases remained unmatched. CDR3 size: 14 residues. CDR3 region: CAISAGQGQEEQYF. DNA for the CDR3: TGTGCCATCAGTGCGGGACAGGGACAGGAGGAGCAGTACTTC.

The J gene is TRBJ2-3, the V gene TRBV18; TRBD2 matches 11 bases. The V gene end was trimmed by 3 bases and the J gene end by 0 bases; junction bases not matched to a gene: 2. Germline assignment: CDR1 KGHSH and CDR2 LQKENI. The CDR3 runs 16 residues. This CDR3 is CASSPVAGGSTDTQYF. The CDR3 DNA sequence: TGTGCCAGCTCACCGGTAGCGGGGGGGAGCACAGATACGCAGTATTTT.

V usage is TRBV6-5 and J usage is TRBJ2-5, with D tentatively TRBD1 (6 bases). The J call may be incorrect, as the DNA end agrees better with TRBJ2-7. The CDR3 length is 15 residues. Germline values: CDR1 MNHEY, CDR2 SVGAGI. CDR3 bases: TGTGCCAGCAGTAAGCAGGGGTTTGGGTCCTACGAGCAGTACTTC. It encodes CASSKQGFGSYEQYF.

The J gene is TRBJ2-5, the V gene TRBV7-6, with a weak D call TRBD2 (5 bases). The CDR3 sequence is 13 residues long. Trimming removed 3 bases at V and 5 bases at J, with 10 bases between. Germline V gene lookup returns CDR1 SGHVS and CDR2 FNYEAQ. The CDR3 coding sequence is TGTGCCAGCAGCTTCGGGGTTTTGGAGACCCAGTACTTC. Amino acid sequence: CASSFGVLETQYF.

The J gene is TRBJ2-3, the V gene TRBV5-1, with TRBD1 matching 7 bases. The V and J ends lost 4 bases and 1 base, in that order; junction bases with no gene match: 3. From germline, CDR1 is SGHRS and CDR2 YFSETQ. There are 14 residues in the CDR3. The CDR3 coding sequence is TGCGCCAGCAGCAAAGGACAGGGCACAGATACGCAGTATTTT. It specifies CASSKGQGTDTQYF.

This rearrangement joins TRBV7-6 to TRBJ1-5; possible D gene TRBD1, 6 bases. The V gene's germline CDR1 is SGHVS and CDR2 FNYEAQ. This CDR3 comprises 16 residues. V lost 1 base, J lost 0 bases, and 10 bases lay in between. The CDR3 sequence is CASSLVAGVSNQPQHF. The CDR3 DNA follows: TGTGCCAGCAGCTTAGTGGCAGGGGTTAGCAATCAGCCCCAGCATTTT. Full variable domain (outside the CDR3, taken from reference TRBV7-6 and TRBJ1-5): GAGVSQSPRYKVTKRGQDVALRCDPISGHVSLYWYRQALGQGPEFLTYFNYEAQQDKSGLPNDRFSAERPEGSISTLTIQRTEQRDSAMYRCASSLVAGVSNQPQHFGDGTRLSIL.

This chain joins TRBV4-3 and TRBJ2-7; 10 nucleotides match TRBD1. Trimming took 2 bases from V and 5 from J; bases not matched to a gene: 6. The CDR3 loop spans 15 amino acids. CDR1 and CDR2 (germline): LGHNA, YSLEER. The CDR3 sequence: CASSQWTGGGDEQYF. The CDR3 DNA reads as TGCGCCAGCAGCCAATGGACAGGGGGGGGAGACGAGCAGTACTTC.

This clone was counted once. The chain links TRBV27 to TRBJ2-7, with 11 bases lining up with TRBD2. The CDR3 covers 17 residues. The junction had 9 bases not matched to a gene; V was cut back by 5 bases and J by 0 bases. Germline CDR1 reads MNHEY; CDR2 reads SMNVEV (reference sequence). In DNA, the CDR3 is TGTGCCAGCAGTATTCTTACTAGCGGGGGTAGCTCCTACGAGCAGTACTTC. Translating gives CASSILTSGGSSYEQYF.

This clone was recorded once. V gene TRBV19 combines with J gene TRBJ2-7, with 9 bases matching TRBD1. The V gene's germline CDR1 is LNHDA and CDR2 SQIVND (reference sequence). Trimming cost V 5 bases and J 5 bases; bases outside gene matches: 13. The CDR3 runs to 16 residues. This CDR3 is CASSRQTPGQGNEQYF. The CDR3 DNA reads TGTGCCAGTAGTCGCCAAACCCCGGGACAGGGTAACGAGCAGTACTTC.

V is TRBV6-1 and J is TRBJ2-7, with TRBD2 identical over 7 bases. CDR1 and CDR2 (germline): MNHNS, SASEGT. Losses at the gene ends were 2 bases for V and 0 bases for J; bases not matched to a gene: 7. The CDR3 contains 16 residues. CDR3 residues: CASSEWSGDLSYEQYF. The CDR3 DNA is TGTGCCAGCAGTGAATGGAGCGGGGACCTCTCCTACGAGCAGTACTTC.

This clone was observed a single time. This rearrangement joins TRBV9 to TRBJ2-1; 8 bases line up with TRBD2. The V gene end was trimmed by 0 bases and the J gene end by 9 bases; junction bases not matched to a gene: 5. Germline assignment: CDR1 SGDLS and CDR2 YYNGEE. The CDR3 contains 14 residues. In nucleotides, the CDR3 is TGTGCCAGCAGCGTAGCAGCGGGGGCGGGTGAGCAGTTCTTC. This codes for CASSVAAGAGEQFF. The full variable domain, its missing parts supplied by reference TRBV9 and TRBJ2-1, is DSGVTQTPKHLITATGQRVTLRCSPRSGDLSVYWYQQSLDQGLQFLIQYYNGEERAKGNILERFSAQQFPDLHSELNLSSLELGDSALYFCASSVAAGAGEQFFGPGTRLTVL.

This sequence joins TRBV28 and TRBJ1-1; 7 bases agree with TRBD1. The germline V gene has CDR1 MDHEN and CDR2 SYDVKM. CDR3 length: 15 amino acids. Trimming removed 6 bases from V and 3 bases from J; junction bases left unmatched: 10. The DNA of the CDR3 is TGTGCCAGCAGCCGGACAGGTCAGAGCGACACTGAAGCTTTCTTT. This encodes CASSRTGQSDTEAFF.

This clone was recorded once. The V call is TRBV5-4, the J call TRBJ2-7; 11 nucleotides match TRBD2. V lost 2 bases, J lost 4 bases, and 2 bases stayed unmatched. This CDR3 comprises 14 residues. Germline V gene data show CDR1 as SGHNT and CDR2 as YYREEE (reference sequence). The CDR3 here is CASSFGTSGYEQYF. CDR3 in DNA: TGTGCCAGCAGCTTTGGGACTAGCGGTTACGAGCAGTACTTC.